This TCR beta chain was sequenced in a study of T cell repertoires in cytomegalovirus infection (dated by TCRdb to about 2019). For the study in its entirety: The HLA type of each donor mattered for the analysis, because public TCR beta signatures pointed to carriage of CMV infection along with the matching HLA type.

TCRdb shows the sequencer as Illumina HiSeq 1500. TCRdb trimmed the raw reads at Q25, called clones with MiXCR and kept productive beta chains. Identical CDR3 proteins give one entry, which carries the most common genes and DNA. The sample table holds roughly 760,000 distinct CDR3 sequences, of which about 40% were seen once. Roughly 2.8% of the sample is held by the ten biggest clonotypes. Summary of the overall study and its limitations: In the ex vivo response, HLA-C-restricted CMV-specific TCR beta clonotypes were dominant, and in two of eight donors the single most frequent clonotype came from this HLA-C-restricted group. Cumulative frequency of public TCR beta family members discriminated carriers of CMV infection plus the relevant HLA type in this cohort and an independent 352-donor cohort.

Notes on this clonotype: The antigen it binds to is not known. Base qualities were left out, and no much larger clone turns up one base away.

The junction carries 9 bases between V and J, which are trimmed by 1 base and 8 bases respectively. The CDR3 measures 13 amino acids from cysteine to phenylalanine. Only the CDR3 portion is preserved as DNA: 39 bases, with reading frame beginning at the first base. Based on the germline V gene, the CDR1 and CDR2 sequences are SGHTA and FQGTGA. The rearrangement joined TRBV7-3 to TRBJ2-1, with a weak D call of TRBD1 (5 bases match). The sequencing sample was made of PBMCs. The TCR originated in a human donor in good health (CMV status not recorded). Some clones in this sample may be carry-over from other donors' samples. The CDR3 in this case is CASSLSQGYEQFF. The base sequence is TGTGCCAGCAGCTTAAGCCAGGGCTATGAGCAGTTCTTC.